This T cell receptor beta chain was documented in a study of beta chain features in type 1 diabetes. Every isolated RNA sample was fully reverse transcribed, so sequencing captured expressed TCRB transcripts. Profiled with immunoSEQ multiplex PCR; TCRdb holds only in-frame clones, not every one. The table includes over 150,000 clones, roughly 8% detected once. Points from the study as a whole: Diminished insertions and augmented deletions at VDJ junctions characterized type 1 diabetes patients. Moderately but significantly shorter TCRB CDR3s were found in Type 1 diabetes patients in all four CD4+ subsets.

Only one heparinised blood draw was taken per donor, and its volume averaged about 120 mL. A CD45RO/CCR7/CD25/CD127/CD95/CD27 panel sorted naive, central memory, regulatory and stem cell-like memory CD4+ cells. This clone appeared a few times. Its matching antigen is unknown. Germline is not matched at one junction end, which may reflect a read error. This CDR3 spans 11 amino acids. Germline CDR1 reads MDHEN; CDR2 reads SYDVKM. This chain uses TRBV28 with TRBJ2-5; D is possibly TRBD2 (7 bases). Input material: central memory CD4+ T cells from blood. The TCR sequence derives from a man aged 18-30 years with type 1 diabetes. CDR3 amino acids: CACRGGETQYF. The CDR3 coding sequence is TGTGCCTGCAGGGGAGGGGAGACCCAGTACTTC.